This entry lists 32 T cell receptor beta chains sequenced from one sample in a study of tumor T cells in aggressive B-cell lymphoma. Assay used: immunoSEQ multiplex PCR; TCRdb lists only in-frame clones, some missing. The table has thousands of clones, around 79% seen once. The material sequenced was tumor tissue. The receptors were gathered from an adult with diffuse large B cell lymphoma.

The chain couples TRBV7-2 to TRBJ2-3; no clear D. Trimming stripped 0 bases from V and 6 bases from J, with 7 bases between. CDR1 is SGHTA, CDR2 FQGNSA, per germline. The CDR3 extends over 13 amino acids. CDR3: CASSLAATDTQYF. CDR3 sequence (DNA): TGTGCCAGCAGCTTAGCCGCTACGGATACGCAGTATTTT.

The V call is TRBV7-8, the J call TRBJ2-1; perhaps TRBD2 as D (6 bases). The CDR3 has 16 residues. The germline V gene encodes CDR1 SGHVS and CDR2 FQNEAQ. The ends were cut back, 6 bases at V and 5 bases at J, with 20 bases in the middle. The CDR3 bases are TGTGCCAGCAGGATACAGGATGGGAGGACACACAATGAGCAGTTCTTC. Amino acids: CASRIQDGRTHNEQFF.

The gene calls are TRBV2 and TRBJ2-1; D is uncertain. The CDR3 sequence is 11 residues long. Germline CDR1 is SNHLY and CDR2 is FYNNEI. Trimming took off 5 bases at V and 8 bases at J, with 7 bases between the two ends. CDR3 region: CASSLEDEQFF. In nucleotides, the CDR3 is TGTGCCAGCAGTCTAGAAGATGAGCAGTTCTTC.

The V gene is TRBV29-1, the J gene TRBJ1-3; a weak D match, TRBD1 (5 bases). Germline V gives CDR1 SQVTM, CDR2 ANQGSEA. The CDR3 covers 15 residues. Trimming left V 3 bases short and J 0 bases short, with 12 bases between. The CDR3 nucleotides read TGCAGCGTTGAGCAGGGTTCTTCCTCTGGAAACACCATATATTTT. Protein product: CSVEQGSSSGNTIYF.

CDR3 sequence reads: CARLAGVEQYF. The CDR3 region has the DNA TGTGCCAGACTAGCGGGAGTCGAGCAGTACTTC. V is TRBV2 and J is TRBJ2-7; 11 nucleotides agree with TRBD2. This CDR3 spans 11 amino acids. Germline CDR1 and CDR2: SNHLY and FYNNEI. Losses at the gene ends were 9 bases for V and 6 bases for J; bases not matched to a gene: 1.

The chain employs TRBV2 and TRBJ2-5, with TRBD1 matching over 8 bases. The CDR3 is 14 amino acids. The germline gives CDR1 SNHLY, CDR2 FYNNEI. Trimming removed 9 bases from V and 8 bases from J; junction bases left unmatched: 14. This chain's CDR3 is CARETGEGMGTQYF. DNA for the CDR3: TGTGCCAGAGAGACAGGGGAAGGAATGGGAACCCAGTACTTC.

The chain employs TRBV29-1 and TRBJ2-1, with TRBD2 matching 10 bases. The V segment lost 0 bases and the J segment 2 bases; nucleotides outside the gene matches: 10. This CDR3 region has 18 residues. The germline V gene encodes CDR1 SQVTM and CDR2 ANQGSEA. CDR3 coding DNA: TGCAGCGTTGAAGATCTCAGCGGGAGGGCCGGTGCCTACAATGAGCAGTTCTTC. This translates into CSVEDLSGRAGAYNEQFF.

V gene TRBV7-2 combines with J gene TRBJ1-5; weak D call: TRBD1 (5 bases). This CDR3 is 15 amino acids long. Trimming cost V 6 bases and J 3 bases, with 15 bases left between them. Germline V CDR1 and CDR2: SGHTA, FQGNSA. The CDR3 region is CASRLSVDNNQPQHF. CDR3 sequence (DNA): TGTGCCAGCAGGTTAAGCGTGGACAACAATCAGCCCCAGCATTTT.

J is TRBJ2-7 and V is TRBV6-5, with D possibly being TRBD2 (5 bases). Trimming shortened V by 4 bases and J by 3 bases, and 13 bases separated the two germline ends. The V gene's germline CDR1 is MNHEY and CDR2 SVGAGI. This CDR3 has 14 residues. CDR3 bases: TGTGCCAGCAGTTCGAATACTAGAGTCTACGAGCAGTACTTC. Its translation is CASSSNTRVYEQYF.

The rearrangement joins TRBV2 to TRBJ1-1, with 8 bases aligning to TRBD1. Germline V gives CDR1 SNHLY, CDR2 FYNNEI. V lost 8 bases and J lost 5; bases outside the gene matches: 10. This CDR3 is 14 amino acids long. CDR3 protein: CASRTRQGRTEAFF. The CDR3 DNA follows: TGTGCCAGCCGAACTCGACAGGGGAGGACTGAAGCTTTCTTT.

The chain employs TRBV29-1 and TRBJ1-5, with D unclear. Germline CDR1 is SQVTM and CDR2 is ANQGSEA. V lost 6 bases and J 8 bases, leaving 17 bases between the germline ends. There are 13 residues in the CDR3. The CDR3 is CSVQTRSEEPQHF. CDR3 in DNA: TGCAGCGTCCAGACTCGCTCCGAGGAGCCCCAGCATTTT.

This sequence joins TRBV29-1 and TRBJ1-4; tentative D call: TRBD1 (5 bases). Germline V CDR1 and CDR2: SQVTM, ANQGSEA. The CDR3 is 13 residues long. V was shortened by 4 bases and J by 4 bases, with 10 bases between the two germline ends. CDR3 region: CSVGWGDNEKLFF. The CDR3 DNA follows: TGCAGCGTTGGGTGGGGGGATAATGAAAAACTGTTTTTT.

J is TRBJ1-2 and V is TRBV11-2, with TRBD1 matching 9 bases. The germline V gene has CDR1 SGHAT and CDR2 FQNNGV. V was clipped by 6 bases and J by 8 bases; unmatched bases: 7. The CDR3 sequence is 13 residues long. The CDR3 sequence: CASRSQGAQGYTF. Here the CDR3 DNA reads TGTGCCAGCAGATCACAGGGGGCGCAAGGCTACACCTTC.

This sequence joins TRBV7-9 and TRBJ2-5; 7 positions agree with TRBD1. The DNA matches TRBJ2-7 better at its end, which makes the J call doubtful. The CDR3 sequence is 14 residues long. In germline, CDR1 is SEHNR, CDR2 FQNEAQ (reference sequence). The CDR3 loop reads CASSFETGNHEQYF. The CDR3 coding sequence is TGTGCCAGCAGCTTCGAGACAGGGAACCACGAGCAGTACTTC.

The chain uses TRBV20-1 and TRBJ1-2, with 7 nucleotides matching TRBD1. J was trimmed by 5 bases and V by 7 bases; bases with no gene match: 4. The CDR3 is 11 amino acids. Germline V CDR1 and CDR2: DFQATT, SNEGSKA (reference sequence). In DNA, the CDR3 is TGCAGTGTACAGGGGATTTATGGCTACACCTTC. Translation: CSVQGIYGYTF.

This clone was found a few times. The chain joins TRBV2 to TRBJ1-5; TRBD1 is a possible D gene (6 bases). V shed 3 bases and J shed 2 bases, with 11 bases lying between them. CDR1 is SNHLY, CDR2 FYNNEI, per germline. This CDR3 comprises 15 residues. The CDR3 DNA reads as TGTGCCAGCAGTGACCAGGGGAGAGGCAATCAGCCCCAGCATTTT. Translating gives CASSDQGRGNQPQHF.

This rearrangement joins TRBV19 to TRBJ1-1; 11 bases are shared with TRBD1. Germline V gene data show CDR1 as LNHDA and CDR2 as SQIVND (reference sequence). CDR3 length: 14 amino acids. The J segment lost 4 bases and the V segment lost 7 bases, leaving 5 bases of the junction unmatched. The CDR3, as DNA: TGTGCCAGTACCCTTGGACAGGGGGCCACTGAAGCTTTCTTT. The encoded protein is CASTLGQGATEAFF.

The chain employs TRBV9 and TRBJ2-3, with 8 positions matching TRBD2. The V gene end was trimmed by 3 bases and the J gene end by 2 bases; junction bases not matched to a gene: 11. In germline, CDR1 is SGDLS, CDR2 YYNGEE. The CDR3 is 17 residues long. The CDR3 here is CASSERGGRGATDTQYF. DNA of the CDR3: TGTGCCAGCAGCGAGCGGGGTGGGCGGGGGGCCACAGATACGCAGTATTTT.

The chain couples TRBV20-1 to TRBJ1-1; D may be TRBD1 (6 bases). V shed 0 bases and J shed 8 bases, with 7 bases lying between them. The germline gives CDR1 DFQATT, CDR2 SNEGSKA (reference sequence). CDR3 size: 11 residues. CDR3 nucleotides: TGCAGTGCTAGAGAAGACAGGGAAGCTTTCTTT. Its protein is CSAREDREAFF.

CDR3: CASSPQGATITQYF. The CDR3 DNA is TGTGCCAGTAGTCCACAGGGGGCTACGATTACGCAGTATTTT. This chain joins TRBV19 and TRBJ2-3; TRBD1 aligns across 9 bases. This CDR3 spans 14 amino acids. CDR1 and CDR2 from the germline V gene are LNHDA and SQIVND (reference sequence). V shed 5 bases, J shed 8 bases, and the junction held 8 bases outside the gene matches.

The rearrangement links TRBV19 to TRBJ2-1; 10 bases are shared with TRBD2. V gave up 5 bases and J gave up 9 bases; unmatched junction bases: 10. The germline gives CDR1 LNHDA, CDR2 SQIVND (reference sequence). This CDR3 contains 15 residues. The CDR3 protein is CASSVTSGTTGEQFF. The CDR3 coding sequence is TGTGCCAGTAGTGTTACTAGCGGGACTACAGGTGAGCAGTTCTTC.

Concerning this clone: Compared with germline, one end of the junction differs, possibly owing to a read error. The DNA of the CDR3 is TGTGCCAATAGTATTGGGCAGGGTCTCGGTGGCTACACCTTC. This codes for CANSIGQGLGGYTF. The chain combines TRBV19 with TRBJ1-2, with a weak D call TRBD1 (5 bases). CDR1 and CDR2 (germline): LNHDA, SQIVND (reference sequence). This CDR3 contains 14 residues.

This chain joins TRBV18 and TRBJ2-3; the D gene is possibly TRBD2 (6 bases). Germline V gene sequence: CDR1 KGHSH, CDR2 LQKENI. This CDR3 is built from 12 residues. V gave up 3 bases and J gave up 11 bases, with 12 bases separating them. The CDR3 DNA reads TGTGCCAGCTCACCCTCCCTGGGGGGGCAGTATTTT. Its translation is CASSPSLGGQYF.

J is TRBJ2-3 and V is TRBV9; 9 nucleotides line up with TRBD2. Germline CDR1 and CDR2: SGDLS and YYNGEE. V lost 0 bases to trimming and J lost 6 bases; unmatched junction nucleotides: 14. The CDR3 loop spans 18 amino acids. The CDR3 region is CASSVALAGVGLEDTQYF. The DNA for the CDR3 is TGTGCCAGCAGCGTAGCCTTAGCGGGGGTCGGGCTTGAGGATACGCAGTATTTT.

Points on this clone: Other DNA sequences of this sample code for an identical CDR3. The CDR3 reads CSAQTPSSGNTIYF. The CDR3 DNA sequence: TGCAGCGCTCAGACACCGAGCTCCGGAAACACCATATATTTT. The chain has TRBV29-1 and TRBJ1-3; the D is unclear. CDR3 length: 14 amino acids. Trimming pared 7 bases from V and 4 bases from J, leaving 17 bases between. Germline values: CDR1 SQVTM, CDR2 ANQGSEA.

The sample holds a few counts of this clone. The chain has TRBV29-1 and TRBJ1-2, with a tentative D call TRBD1 (5 bases). Trimming cost V 3 bases and J 1 base, with 9 bases left between them. The germline CDR1 and CDR2 sequences are SQVTM and ANQGSEA. The CDR3 is 13 amino acids. The CDR3 DNA is TGCAGCGTTGAGCCGGGACTTAACTATGGCTACACCTTC. This gives the protein CSVEPGLNYGYTF.

The genes are TRBV5-8 and TRBJ2-3, with TRBD2 identical over 8 bases. V lost 2 bases and J lost 1; bases outside the gene matches: 0. CDR1 and CDR2 (germline): SGHTS, YDEGEE. This CDR3 region has 14 residues. Here the CDR3 reads CASSLLAGTDTQYF. For the CDR3, the DNA is TGTGCCAGCAGCTTACTAGCGGGCACAGATACGCAGTATTTT. Combining the CDR3 with reference TRBV5-8 and TRBJ2-3 gives the whole variable domain EAGVTQSPTHLIKTRGQQATLRCSPISGHTSVYWYQQALGLGLQFLLWYDEGEERNRGNFPPRFSGRQFPNYSSELNVNALELEDSALYLCASSLLAGTDTQYFGPGTRLTVL.

V and J are TRBV15 and TRBJ2-1; D possibly corresponds to TRBD2 (5 bases). Germline V gives CDR1 LNHNV, CDR2 YYDKDF (reference sequence). V was shortened by 0 bases and J by 5 bases, with 11 bases between the two germline ends. The CDR3 is 15 residues long. CDR3 in amino acids: CATSRDQAGDNEQFF. CDR3 coding DNA: TGTGCCACCAGCAGAGATCAGGCCGGGGACAATGAGCAGTTCTTC.

The chain is built from TRBV25-1 and TRBJ1-3; 11 bases agree with TRBD1. CDR3 length equals 13 residues. Trimming took 7 bases from V and 7 from J; bases not matched to a gene: 3. CDR1 is MGHDK, CDR2 SYGVNS, per germline. Here the CDR3 reads CASKGQGGNTIYF. In DNA, the CDR3 is TGTGCCAGCAAGGGACAGGGGGGGAACACCATATATTTT.

The chain links TRBV5-1 to TRBJ2-5; D perhaps matches TRBD1 (6 bases). The V and J ends lost 2 bases and 5 bases respectively, with 16 bases between them. CDR1 is SGHRS and CDR2 is YFSETQ in the germline V gene. The CDR3 extends over 15 amino acids. CDR3 region: CASSLEGRGWETQYF. As DNA, the CDR3 is TGCGCCAGCAGCTTAGAAGGCAGGGGATGGGAGACCCAGTACTTC.

The chain carries TRBV5-1 and TRBJ2-2; D might be TRBD1 (6 bases). V was cut by 2 bases and J by 0 bases, with 11 bases left in between. Per the germline V gene, CDR1 is SGHRS and CDR2 is YFSETQ. The CDR3 is 16 amino acids. This CDR3 reads CASSFRGSANTGELFF. Written as DNA, the CDR3 is TGCGCCAGCAGCTTCAGGGGATCAGCGAACACCGGGGAGCTGTTTTTT.

This clone was observed a single time. The chain combines TRBV11-1 with TRBJ2-7; tentative D call: TRBD1 (5 bases). Germline values: CDR1 SGHAT, CDR2 FQDESV (reference sequence). Trimming removed 1 base from V and 3 bases from J, with 16 bases in between. The CDR3 is 16 amino acids. CDR3 DNA sequence: TGTGCCAGCAGCTTAGGACGGCAGGGTACCCTCTACGAGCAGTACTTC. It yields the protein CASSLGRQGTLYEQYF.